This T cell receptor (beta chain) was identified during a study of T cell responses to AZD1222 COVID-19 vaccine. General study findings and limits: Only six individuals given AZD1222 were seropositive at baseline.

A remark on this clone: Its cognate antigen is unknown.

The CDR3 runs to 15 residues. In germline, CDR1 is LNHDA, CDR2 SQIVND (reference sequence). Trimming left V 5 bases short and J 0 bases short, with 13 bases between. Recipients boosted at about 4 weeks or about 12 weeks are pooled. This table comes from immunoSEQ multiplex PCR, and its TCRdb copy is limited to in-frame clones, with some not included. The sample consists of about 25,000 clones, roughly 84% of them appearing once. The sequencing used peripheral blood, collected 28 days after the second AZD1222 dose. The rearrangement links TRBV19 to TRBJ2-5; D is perhaps TRBD1 or TRBD2 (5 bases each). The TCR originated in an adult who received the AZD1222 COVID-19 vaccine. CDR3 amino acids: CASSPNGGYQETQYF. CDR3 nucleotide sequence: TGTGCCAGTAGTCCGAATGGGGGATACCAAGAGACCCAGTACTTC. Filled out from reference TRBV19 and TRBJ2-5, the complete variable domain reads DGGITQSPKYLFRKEGQNVTLSCEQNLNHDAMYWYRQDPGQGLRLIYYSQIVNDFQKGDIAEGYSVSREKKESFPLTVTSAQKNPTAFYLCASSPNGGYQETQYFGPGTRLLVL.